Below, 30 T cell receptor beta chains from the same sample are listed, as sequenced in a study of high-grade serous ovarian cancer treatment subgroups. Profiling relied on immunoSEQ multiplex PCR, and the TCRdb table lists in-frame clones only, not all of them. Among 950 to 1,000 clones listed, 68% were seen once. Tumor tissue was taken before any definitive surgery or chemotherapy was given. The sequencing input was tumor tissue. These receptors came from a human donor with high-grade serous ovarian cancer.

The chain joins TRBV29-1 to TRBJ2-7; possibly TRBD2 for D (6 bases). Germline V gives CDR1 SQVTM, CDR2 ANQGSEA. Trimming pared 4 bases from V and 0 bases from J, leaving 10 bases between. This CDR3 is built from 13 residues. Written as DNA, the CDR3 is TGCAGCGTTGGATGGGGAGGCTCCTACGAGCAGTACTTC. It translates to CSVGWGGSYEQYF.

The chain carries TRBV7-2 and TRBJ1-3; D unclear. This CDR3 has 15 amino acids. V lost 1 base and J lost 4, with 11 bases in between. Germline-derived CDR1 and CDR2 are SGHTA and FQGNSA. The CDR3 sequence is CASSLGAGTGNTIYF. The DNA for the CDR3 is TGTGCCAGCAGCTTAGGTGCAGGTACCGGAAACACCATATATTTT.

This clone occurred a few times. The rearrangement uses TRBV18 and TRBJ1-5, with D perhaps matching TRBD1 (6 bases). The CDR3 contains 17 residues. Germline-derived CDR1 and CDR2 are KGHSH and LQKENI. V was pared by 2 bases and J by 0 bases, with 14 bases between. The CDR3 DNA sequence: TGTGCCAGCTCACCAGTGCCAGGGGATTATAGCAATCAGCCCCAGCATTTT. Translated: CASSPVPGDYSNQPQHF.

The gene calls are TRBV6-5 and TRBJ2-2; D possibly matches TRBD1 or TRBD2 (7 bases each). There are 16 residues in the CDR3. V lost 1 base to trimming and J lost 6 bases, with 15 bases between them. Germline CDR1 and CDR2: MNHEY and SVGAGI. CDR3 protein: CASSYLTSGGAGELFF. In nucleotides, the CDR3 is TGTGCCAGCAGTTACTTGACCTCAGGGGGGGCCGGGGAGCTGTTTTTT.

CDR3 nucleotides: TGTGCCAGCAGCTTATGGGGACAGGCGGCCTACGAGCAGTACTTC. Translated, it gives CASSLWGQAAYEQYF. This chain uses TRBV7-2 with TRBJ2-7, with 8 bases fitting TRBD1. The trim removed 2 bases at V and 2 bases at J, leaving 5 bases unmatched. The germline V gene encodes CDR1 SGHTA and CDR2 FQGNSA. CDR3 length: 15 residues.

The V and J genes are TRBV29-1 and TRBJ2-1; 8 bases match TRBD2. This CDR3 has 14 amino acids. The germline gives CDR1 SQVTM, CDR2 ANQGSEA. Trimming cost V 7 bases and J 1 base; bases outside gene matches: 6. This CDR3 is CSAVGGVSYNEQFF. The DNA for the CDR3 is TGCAGCGCCGTCGGGGGGGTGTCCTACAATGAGCAGTTCTTC.

The rearrangement links TRBV11-2 to TRBJ2-7; no definite D call. Germline CDR1 reads SGHAT; CDR2 reads FQNNGV. V was shortened by 1 base and J by 0 bases, with 4 bases between the two germline ends. The CDR3 spans 13 residues. Here the CDR3 reads CASSLAVSYEQYF. DNA for the CDR3: TGTGCCAGCAGCTTAGCGGTCTCCTACGAGCAGTACTTC.

The table lists this clone with a count of one. The chain employs TRBV9 and TRBJ1-1, with D unclear. In germline, CDR1 is SGDLS, CDR2 YYNGEE. The CDR3 is 15 residues long. Trimming removed 0 bases from V and 2 bases from J, with 11 bases in between. The CDR3 protein is CASSVDLAVNTEAFF. CDR3 nucleotide sequence: TGTGCCAGCAGCGTAGATTTGGCCGTTAACACTGAAGCTTTCTTT.

The gene calls are TRBV18 and TRBJ1-5, with D perhaps TRBD1 (6 bases). Germline V lookup: CDR1 KGHSH, CDR2 LQKENI. The CDR3 runs to 15 residues. The V gene lost 6 bases and the J gene lost 0 bases, with 12 bases spanning the gap. CDR3 protein: CASSKGVLSNQPQHF. The CDR3 nucleotides are TGTGCCAGCTCCAAGGGGGTCCTTAGCAATCAGCCCCAGCATTTT.

The V and J genes are TRBV19 and TRBJ2-7; no reliable D call. The V end was cut by 3 bases, the J end by 3 bases, with 9 bases between. Per the germline V gene, CDR1 is LNHDA and CDR2 is SQIVND (reference sequence). The CDR3 is 13 residues long. In DNA form, the CDR3 reads TGTGCCAGTAGTATGAGTCAGTTCTACGAGCAGTACTTC. The encoded protein is CASSMSQFYEQYF.

This clone is large in the sample. The gene calls are TRBV29-1 and TRBJ2-2; D possibly matches TRBD1 or TRBD2 (5 bases each). The CDR3 extends over 14 amino acids. Germline lookup yields CDR1 SQVTM and CDR2 ANQGSEA. The V and J ends lost 6 bases and 5 bases respectively, with 16 bases between them. CDR3 DNA sequence: TGCAGCGTGGACACAGGTGGGGGTACCGGGGAGCTGTTTTTT. It codes for CSVDTGGGTGELFF.

This clone has only a few counts. The rearrangement joins TRBV7-9 to TRBJ2-1; D is uncertain. CDR1 is SEHNR and CDR2 is FQNEAQ in the germline V gene (reference sequence). CDR3 length: 11 residues. Trimming removed 3 bases at V and 5 bases at J, with 2 bases between. The CDR3 nucleotides are TGTGCCAGCAGCTTTGACAATGAGCAGTTCTTC. It yields the protein CASSFDNEQFF.

This chain connects TRBV6-1 to TRBJ1-3; D is perhaps TRBD1 (6 bases). The germline V gene encodes CDR1 MNHNS and CDR2 SASEGT. The germline V and J ends were trimmed by 7 bases and 2 bases, with 15 bases remaining between them. CDR3 length: 15 residues. The CDR3, as DNA: TGTGCCAGCACCCCGGGAGGGGGTACTGGAAACACCATATATTTT. It encodes CASTPGGGTGNTIYF.

Here the CDR3 DNA reads TGTGCCAGCACCCCGGAGGCGACTTCAAACGAGCAGTACTTC. Amino acids: CASTPEATSNEQYF. The chain has TRBV9 and TRBJ2-7, with D possibly matching TRBD2 (5 bases). The CDR3 totals 14 residues. Trimming cost V 6 bases and J 5 bases, with 18 bases left between them. Germline CDR1 reads SGDLS; CDR2 reads YYNGEE.

The chain couples TRBV30 to TRBJ1-2, with a tentative D call TRBD1 (6 bases). Germline V gene sequence: CDR1 GTSNPN, CDR2 SVGIG (reference sequence). The CDR3 covers 13 residues. V lost 0 bases to trimming and J lost 8 bases, with 13 bases between them. In nucleotides, the CDR3 is TGTGCCTGGAGTGTAATGACAGGTCGAGGCTACACCTTC. Encoded protein: CAWSVMTGRGYTF.

The chain links TRBV2 to TRBJ2-7; D possibly corresponds to TRBD2 (6 bases). This CDR3 comprises 14 residues. The V end was cut by 6 bases, the J end by 1 base, with 13 bases between. CDR1 and CDR2 (germline): SNHLY, FYNNEI. The CDR3 protein is CASRRGDWSYEQYF. In DNA form, the CDR3 reads TGTGCCAGCAGGAGAGGGGACTGGTCCTACGAGCAGTACTTC.

The V call is TRBV7-9, the J call TRBJ1-3, with a weak D call TRBD1 (6 bases). Germline V gives CDR1 SEHNR, CDR2 FQNEAQ (reference sequence). CDR3 size: 15 residues. V was trimmed by 4 bases and J by 0 bases, leaving 10 bases between them. The CDR3 sequence: CASSSGASSGNTIYF. In DNA form, the CDR3 reads TGTGCCAGCAGCTCGGGGGCGAGCTCTGGAAACACCATATATTTT.

The chain has TRBV7-3 and TRBJ2-2; D possibly corresponds to TRBD1 (7 bases). CDR1 is SGHTA, CDR2 FQGTGA, per germline. The germline V and J ends were trimmed by 1 base and 6 bases, with 12 bases remaining between them. The CDR3 runs 15 residues. CDR3 nucleotide sequence: TGTGCCAGCAGCTTAAAGGGCAGGGGGGCCGGGGAGCTGTTTTTT. Translation gives CASSLKGRGAGELFF.

This clone was counted only a few times. This sequence joins TRBV27 and TRBJ2-1, with TRBD2 matching 8 bases. CDR1 MNHEY and CDR2 SMNVEV come from the germline V gene (reference sequence). The CDR3 runs 15 residues. V trimming: 6 bases; J trimming: 7 bases; junction bases outside the gene matches: 11. The CDR3 region is CASRPREGNWNEQFF. The CDR3 region has the DNA TGTGCCAGCAGACCCCGGGAGGGCAATTGGAATGAGCAGTTCTTC.

The gene calls are TRBV19 and TRBJ1-2, with D uncertain. Trimming left V 8 bases short and J 8 bases short, with 15 bases between. Germline loops: CDR1 LNHDA, CDR2 SQIVND (reference sequence). The CDR3 sequence is 12 residues long. CDR3 sequence reads: CASGWVVEGYTF. CDR3 sequence (DNA): TGTGCCAGTGGATGGGTCGTAGAGGGCTACACCTTC.

The chain recombines TRBV5-1 with TRBJ2-5, with TRBD1 matching 8 bases. The J call is doubtful: the DNA matches TRBJ2-7 better. The CDR3 is made up of 15 amino acids. Germline CDR1 reads SGHRS; CDR2 reads YFSETQ. CDR3 amino acids: CASSSGQGGSYEQYF. Written as DNA, the CDR3 is TGCGCCAGCAGCTCCGGACAGGGTGGCTCCTACGAGCAGTACTTC.

J is TRBJ1-5 and V is TRBV19; D is perhaps TRBD1 (5 bases). The CDR3 is made up of 12 amino acids. Germline V CDR1 and CDR2: LNHDA, SQIVND (reference sequence). V lost 5 bases to trimming and J lost 6 bases, with 8 bases between them. CDR3 amino acids: CASSSGAQPQHF. The DNA of the CDR3 is TGTGCCAGTAGTTCTGGGGCTCAGCCCCAGCATTTT.

The rearrangement joins TRBV10-3 to TRBJ1-2, with unresolved D. V shed 3 bases and J shed 8 bases, with 7 bases lying between them. The CDR3 contains 11 residues. From germline, CDR1 is ENHRY and CDR2 SYGVKD. The CDR3 DNA reads as TGTGCCATCAGTGATCCCTCCGGCTACACCTTC. This codes for CAISDPSGYTF.

V usage is TRBV11-3 and J usage is TRBJ2-2; D remains ambiguous. In germline, CDR1 is SGHNT, CDR2 YENEEA. V was trimmed by 3 bases and J by 3 bases, leaving 11 bases between them. The CDR3 is 15 amino acids. The CDR3 spells CASSFRSSYTGELFF. The CDR3 region has the DNA TGTGCCAGCAGCTTCCGATCTTCTTACACCGGGGAGCTGTTTTTT.

V is TRBV7-8 and J is TRBJ2-7; D might be TRBD1 (5 bases). Germline V gene data show CDR1 as SGHVS and CDR2 as FQNEAQ. The CDR3 contains 15 residues. Between the trimmed V and J ends, which lost 3 bases and 4 bases, there was a span of 16 bases. CDR3 loop: CASSLAQGPSYEQYF. CDR3 DNA: TGTGCCAGCAGCTTGGCCCAGGGTCCCTCGTACGAGCAGTACTTC.

The chain carries TRBV6-5 and TRBJ1-1; 7 bases are shared with TRBD1. V gave up 11 bases and J gave up 8 bases; unmatched junction bases: 11. This CDR3 contains 12 residues. Germline V CDR1 and CDR2: MNHEY, SVGAGI. CDR3 bases: TGTGCCGTCCTACCGGGGACAGCAGAAGCTTTCTTT. This translates into CAVLPGTAEAFF.

The rearrangement uses TRBV2 and TRBJ2-5; the D gene could be TRBD1 or TRBD2 (5 bases each). The CDR3 is made up of 14 amino acids. V was pared by 10 bases and J by 5 bases, with 20 bases between. Germline-derived CDR1 and CDR2 are SNHLY and FYNNEI. The CDR3, as DNA: TGTGCCAAGTCACCCGGGACCGACGGGGAGACCCAGTACTTC. Its protein is CAKSPGTDGETQYF. The complete variable domain, with remaining parts taken from reference TRBV2 and TRBJ2-5, reads EPEVTQTPSHQVTQMGQEVILRCVPISNHLYFYWYRQILGQKVEFLVSFYNNEISEKSEIFDDQFSVERPDGSNFTLKIRSTKLEDSAMYFCAKSPGTDGETQYFGPGTRLLVL.

The chain joins TRBV5-1 to TRBJ2-1; weak D call: TRBD2 (6 bases). V lost 4 bases to trimming and J lost 3 bases, with 11 bases between them. CDR3 size: 14 residues. Germline CDR1 is SGHRS and CDR2 is YFSETQ. As DNA, the CDR3 is TGCGCCAGCAGCCTAGCGACTAGCTACAATGAGCAGTTCTTC. Translation gives CASSLATSYNEQFF.

This clone was seen a handful of times. The chain combines TRBV28 with TRBJ1-3; D is undetermined. Looked up from germline, CDR1 is MDHEN and CDR2 is SYDVKM. This CDR3 has 15 residues. Trimming took 5 bases from V and 4 from J, leaving 15 bases between them. CDR3 in DNA: TGTGCCAGCAGTGCGCCCCCCTCGGGAGGAAACACCATATATTTT. Protein sequence: CASSAPPSGGNTIYF. The complete variable domain, with remaining parts taken from reference TRBV28 and TRBJ1-3, reads DVKVTQSSRYLVKRTGEKVFLECVQDMDHENMFWYRQDPGLGLRLIYFSYDVKMKEKGDIPEGYSVSREKKERFSLILESASTNQTSMYLCASSAPPSGGNTIYFGEGSWLTVV.

This clone was seen a handful of times. This chain uses TRBV4-1 with TRBJ1-1; perhaps TRBD1 as D (6 bases). In germline, CDR1 is MGHRA, CDR2 YSYEKL. The CDR3 runs to 15 residues. Trimming shortened V by 5 bases and J by 3 bases, and 16 bases separated the two germline ends. The CDR3, as DNA: TGCGCCAGCAGCGGAGGGGGAGGGCTGGACACTGAAGCTTTCTTT. Translation: CASSGGGGLDTEAFF.